This T cell receptor (beta chain) is drawn from a study of T cells after yellow fever vaccination. Study findings and constraints: Abundant bulk-population clonotypes could contaminate the FACS-sorted repertoires. A limited proportion of clonotypes was detected within both the CD4 and CD8 compartments.

This clonotype has a count of ten or more. The antigen is not known. This CDR3 has 12 amino acids. The germline gives CDR1 SGHRS, CDR2 YFSETQ. Trimming pared 3 bases from V and 6 bases from J, leaving 7 bases between. UMIs and a universal primer site were added when TCR cDNA was made by 5'RACE template switching. A single record per CDR3 protein comes from TCRdb applying MiXCR to the 5' RACE reads. Altogether about 210,000 distinct CDR3 sequences are present, 3% to 4% being singletons, with the ten largest covering about 3.3%. This chain connects TRBV5-1 to TRBJ2-1; no reliable D call. The sample here was CD4+ T cells sorted from PBMCs, taken 10 days after the yellow fever booster vaccination. The TCR was taken from a man in his late teens or twenties who received the YFV17D yellow fever vaccine. This CDR3 is CASSSDRNEQFF. The CDR3 DNA sequence: TGCGCCAGCAGCTCGGACCGCAATGAGCAGTTCTTC.